These 2 T cell receptor beta chains were sequenced from one sample in a study of control samples from healthy donors and cancer patients. Clones were read by immunoSEQ multiplex PCR, and TCRdb kept only the in-frame ones, dropping some. This table holds some 120,000 clones, 70% to 90% found once. The sample was blood. The receptors here all came from a man in his 60s in good health.

The genes are TRBV18 and TRBJ2-2; D is perhaps TRBD1 or TRBD2 (5 bases each). The CDR3 covers 16 residues. With 2 bases removed from V and 7 bases from J, the gap between germline ends came to 17 bases. Germline V lookup: CDR1 KGHSH, CDR2 LQKENI. CDR3 sequence reads: CASSPGSGGRFGELFF. CDR3 DNA: TGTGCCAGCTCACCAGGCTCTGGGGGACGTTTCGGGGAGCTGTTTTTT.

The chain couples TRBV5-5 to TRBJ1-3; 9 positions agree with TRBD1. Trimming took 5 bases from V and 9 from J; bases not matched to a gene: 9. Germline-derived CDR1 and CDR2 are SGHKS and YYEKEE (reference sequence). The CDR3 runs to 14 residues. CDR3 DNA sequence: TGTGCCAGCAGTACAGGGGGCGTGGAAGGCACCATATATTTT. The encoded protein is CASSTGGVEGTIYF.